A single sample is the source of the 19 T cell receptor beta chains below, sequenced in a study of tumor-infiltrating lymphocytes in primary liver carcinoma. In addition to blood RNA drawn from unsorted whole blood, germline DNA was extracted. TCR beta cDNA was prepared out of around 460 ng total RNA by means of a constant-region primer. Each TCR beta library was derived from three nested multiplex PCR rounds that employed slightly modified ARM-PCR. The two initial PCR rounds, about 9 cycles each, used TRBV1-TRBV30 forward and C-beta reverse primers. TCRdb re-analysed the multiplex PCR reads in MiXCR, keeping a single row per CDR3 protein. The table has about 310,000 distinct CDR3 sequences, approximately 65% seen once. The sequenced sample consisted of peripheral blood. These receptors all stem from a man in his forties with primary liver carcinoma and hepatitis B virus infection.

For this clonotype: One end of the junction is discordant with germline, which a read error may explain. As DNA, the CDR3 is TGTGCCAGCAGCTCCCTCGGCGGGGGACCAACACTGAGCTCTAGAAACACCATATATTTT. It specifies CASSSLGGGPTLSSRNTIYF. The chain is built from TRBV5-4 and TRBJ1-3; possible D gene TRBD1, 5 bases. The germline V gene encodes CDR1 SGHNT and CDR2 YYREEE (reference sequence). The CDR3 has 20 amino acids.

Notes on this clonotype: Germline and junction disagree at one end, which may indicate a read error. This chain joins TRBV29-1 and TRBJ1-1, with 7 nucleotides matching TRBD1. CDR1 and CDR2 (germline): SQVTM, ANQGSEA. The CDR3 is 12 residues long. CDR3 in amino acids: CSFVTGNTEASF. The DNA of the CDR3 is TGCAGCTTTGTGACAGGGAACACTGAAGCTTCCTTT.

The V and J genes are TRBV4-1 and TRBJ2-1; 9 nucleotides align to TRBD1. The length of the CDR3 is 17 residues. With V trimmed by 4 bases and J by 4 bases, 11 bases remained unmatched. Germline loops: CDR1 MGHRA, CDR2 YSYEKL. Written as DNA, the CDR3 is TGCGCCAGCAGCCGACAGGGGGGGGCTGGGGGTTACAATGAGCAGTTCTTC. As protein: CASSRQGGAGGYNEQFF.

As concerns this clonotype: This could be a read error, since a much larger clone is one nucleotide away. The rearrangement links TRBV6-1 to TRBJ1-2; D gene uncertain. Trimming removed 10 bases from V and 5 bases from J, with 17 bases in between. This CDR3 region has 13 residues. CDR1 and CDR2 from the germline V gene are MNHNS and SASEGT. CDR3 loop: CANSLITVYGYTF. In nucleotides, the CDR3 is TGTGCCAACAGCCTCATCACAGTTTATGGCTACACCTTC.

About this clonotype: A read error is possible here, since a much larger clone lies one base away. The chain employs TRBV6-2 or TRBV6-3 and TRBJ2-3, with D perhaps matching TRBD2 (6 bases). CDR1 MNHEY and CDR2 SVGEGT come from the germline V gene. V was pared by 8 bases and J by 4 bases, with 16 bases between. CDR3 length: 14 amino acids. CDR3 loop: CASPLDGRADTQYF. The CDR3 bases are TGTGCCAGCCCCCTAGACGGGAGAGCAGATACGCAGTATTTT.

This clonotype was observed a single time. The chain recombines TRBV21-1 with TRBJ2-3; the DNA was not used to check the table's D call, TRBD2. TRBV21-1 is tagged as a pseudogene. CDR3 length equals 16 residues. The CDR3 DNA reads as TGTGCCGGCAGCGGGGGGAGGGAGTCGGGCACAGATACGCAGTATTTT. It yields the protein CAGSGGRESGTDTQYF.

The V and J genes are TRBV5-1 and TRBJ2-2; D is perhaps TRBD2 (5 bases). Trimming cost V 0 bases and J 9 bases, with 18 bases left between them. Looked up from germline, CDR1 is SGHRS and CDR2 is YFSETQ. This CDR3 has 16 amino acids. CDR3 sequence (DNA): TGCGCCAGCAGCTTGGACACCCCAATGGGAGCCAGGGAGCTGTTTTTT. It codes for CASSLDTPMGARELFF.

The gene calls are TRBV28 and TRBJ2-7; maybe TRBD2 (6 bases). The V end was cut by 10 bases, the J end by 1 base, with 23 bases between. The CDR3 is made up of 16 amino acids. Germline V gives CDR1 MDHEN, CDR2 SYDVKM. CDR3 amino acids: CAIEDGGREKSYEQYF. CDR3 bases: TGTGCCATCGAGGACGGAGGGCGCGAGAAGTCCTACGAGCAGTACTTC. Based on the CDR3 plus reference TRBV28 and TRBJ2-7, the full variable domain is DVKVTQSSRYLVKRTGEKVFLECVQDMDHENMFWYRQDPGLGLRLIYFSYDVKMKEKGDIPEGYSVSREKKERFSLILESASTNQTSMYLCAIEDGGREKSYEQYFGPGTRLTVT.

In this sample, this clonotype turned up many times. The chain has TRBV5-8 and TRBJ2-1, with 8 positions matching TRBD1. CDR1 SGHTS and CDR2 YDEGEE come from the germline V gene. V was clipped by 3 bases and J by 13 bases; unmatched bases: 6. This CDR3 comprises 12 residues. CDR3 amino acids: CASSWGQGAQFF. DNA of the CDR3: TGTGCCAGCAGCTGGGGCCAGGGGGCCCAGTTCTTC.

Comments on this clonotype: Since the CDR3 does not end with the conserved phenylalanine or tryptophan, this likely comes from a read error. The J gene is TRBJ2-3, the V gene TRBV12-3 or TRBV12-4; D unresolved. The CDR3 covers 13 residues. CDR3 bases: TGCGCCAGCAGTTTAAGGGTCTCAGATACGCAGTATCTT. Protein: CASSLRVSDTQYL.

In the case of this clonotype: This may stem from a read error, because a much larger clone lies one nucleotide away. The CDR3 region has the DNA TGTGCCATCAGCCTAGCGGGTCTAGGCGATGAGCAGTTCTTC. This encodes CAISLAGLGDEQFF. This chain links TRBV5-5 with TRBJ2-1; TRBD2 matches 8 bases. Germline V lookup: CDR1 SGHKS, CDR2 YYEKEE (reference sequence). The CDR3 length is 14 residues.

Only one count was recorded for this clonotype. The J gene is TRBJ2-7, the V gene TRBV29-1; D may be TRBD1 (6 bases). CDR3 length equals 12 residues. Germline CDR1 is SQVTM and CDR2 is ANQGSEA. Trimming cost V 6 bases and J 4 bases, with 13 bases left between them. CDR3 protein: CSVMDSEYEQYF. The CDR3 DNA sequence: TGCAGCGTGATGGACAGTGAATACGAGCAGTACTTC.

Worth noting for this clonotype: One end of the junction fails to match germline, which may point to a read error. The CDR3 DNA follows: TGTGCCGGCAGTCTTGGGTCCGGTCCCTACGAGCAGTACTTC. This codes for CAGSLGSGPYEQYF. The J gene is TRBJ2-7, the V gene TRBV6-1; D is ambiguous. CDR3 length: 14 amino acids. Germline CDR1 reads MNHNS; CDR2 reads SASEGT.

In this sample, this clonotype turned up many times. The chain combines TRBV29-1 with TRBJ2-7, with TRBD1 matching 8 bases. The CDR3 length is 15 residues. With 7 bases clipped from V and 3 bases from J, the junction kept 14 bases outside the gene matches. CDR1 is SQVTM, CDR2 ANQGSEA, per germline. The CDR3 DNA is TGCAGCGCCCATTGGGAGGACAGGGCGAGCTACGAGCAGTACTTC. Translating it yields CSAHWEDRASYEQYF.

A remark on this clonotype: A much larger clone lies one base from this, so it may be a read error. The chain links TRBV12-3 or TRBV12-4 to TRBJ2-3; TRBD2 aligns across 7 bases. The V segment lost 4 bases and the J segment 2 bases; nucleotides outside the gene matches: 9. The CDR3 has 16 residues. For the CDR3, the DNA is TGTGCCAGCAGTTCCCTACTAGCGCGAAACACAGATACGCAGTATTTT. This gives the protein CASSSLLARNTDTQYF.

This chain uses TRBV24-1 with TRBJ1-2, with D hard to call. V was shortened by 9 bases and J by 1 base, with 5 bases between the two germline ends. The CDR3 is 11 amino acids. The V gene's germline CDR1 is KGHDR and CDR2 SFDVKD. CDR3 DNA sequence: TGTGCCACCGGCAGTAACTATGGCTACACCTTC. This sequence encodes CATGSNYGYTF.

This clonotype was recorded many times. The gene calls are TRBV6-5 and TRBJ2-7, with 8 bases aligning to TRBD1. V was clipped by 2 bases and J by 0 bases; unmatched bases: 3. The CDR3 is made up of 15 amino acids. The V gene's germline CDR1 is MNHEY and CDR2 SVGAGI. CDR3 nucleotides: TGTGCCAGCAGTTACGGGGACAGGTTCTCCTACGAGCAGTACTTC. Encoded protein: CASSYGDRFSYEQYF.

This clonotype was detected many times. The chain is built from TRBV6-1 and TRBJ2-3; D is unresolved. The CDR3 length is 15 residues. CDR1 is MNHNS and CDR2 is SASEGT in the germline V gene. Trimming left V 0 bases short and J 2 bases short, with 9 bases between. The CDR3 region is CASSEAGTLTDTQYF. The CDR3 nucleotides read TGTGCCAGCAGTGAAGCGGGAACCCTCACAGATACGCAGTATTTT.

The V call is TRBV5-4, the J call TRBJ1-3, with D perhaps TRBD1 (6 bases). Trimming stripped 0 bases from V and 8 bases from J, with 18 bases between. Germline CDR1 SGHNT, CDR2 YYREEE (reference sequence). This CDR3 is 16 amino acids long. The CDR3 is CASSLAGKGVVDTIYF. The CDR3 nucleotides read TGTGCCAGCAGCTTGGCAGGGAAGGGGGTCGTCGACACCATATATTTT. Combining the CDR3 with reference TRBV5-4 and TRBJ1-3 gives the whole variable domain ETGVTQSPTHLIKTRGQQVTLRCSSQSGHNTVSWYQQALGQGPQFIFQYYREEENGRGNFPPRFSGLQFPNYSSELNVNALELDDSALYLCASSLAGKGVVDTIYFGEGSWLTVV.